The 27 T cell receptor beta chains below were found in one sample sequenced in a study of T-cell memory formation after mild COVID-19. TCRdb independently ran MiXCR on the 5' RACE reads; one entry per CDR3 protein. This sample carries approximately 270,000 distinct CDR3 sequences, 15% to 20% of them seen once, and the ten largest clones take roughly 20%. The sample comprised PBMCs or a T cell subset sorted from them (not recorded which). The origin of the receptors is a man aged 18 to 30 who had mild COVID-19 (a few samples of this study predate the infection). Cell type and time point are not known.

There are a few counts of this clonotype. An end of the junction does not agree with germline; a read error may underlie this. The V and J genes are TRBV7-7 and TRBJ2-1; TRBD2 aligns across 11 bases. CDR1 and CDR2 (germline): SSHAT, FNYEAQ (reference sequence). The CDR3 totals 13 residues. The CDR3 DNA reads TGTGCTAGCAGTCTAGCGGGGGGCGATGAGCAGTTCTTC. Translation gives CASSLAGGDEQFF. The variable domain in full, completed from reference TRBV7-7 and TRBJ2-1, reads GAGVSQSPRYKVTKRGQDVTLRCDPISSHATLYWYQQALGQGPEFLTYFNYEAQPDKSGLPSDRFSAERPEGSISTLTIQRTEQRDSAMYRCASSLAGGDEQFFGPGTRLTVL.

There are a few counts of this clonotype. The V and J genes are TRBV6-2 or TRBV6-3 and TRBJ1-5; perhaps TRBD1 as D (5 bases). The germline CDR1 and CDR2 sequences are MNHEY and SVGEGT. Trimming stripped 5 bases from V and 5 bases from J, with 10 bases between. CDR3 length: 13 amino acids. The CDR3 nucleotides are TGTGCCAGCAGTGGGGGACTAGATCAGCCCCAGCATTTT. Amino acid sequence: CASSGGLDQPQHF.

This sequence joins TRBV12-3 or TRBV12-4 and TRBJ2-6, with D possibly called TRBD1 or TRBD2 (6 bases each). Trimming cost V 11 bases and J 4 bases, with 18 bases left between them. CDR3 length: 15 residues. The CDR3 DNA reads TGTGCCGGGAGGCGATCGGGGGCGGGGGCCAACGTCCTGACTTTC. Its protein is CAGRRSGAGANVLTF.

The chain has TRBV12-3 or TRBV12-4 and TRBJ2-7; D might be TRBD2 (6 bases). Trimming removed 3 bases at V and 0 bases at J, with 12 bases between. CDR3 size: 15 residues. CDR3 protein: CASSFGGSHSYEQYF. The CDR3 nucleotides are TGTGCCAGCAGTTTTGGAGGGAGCCACTCCTACGAGCAGTACTTC.

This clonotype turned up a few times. DNA of the CDR3: TGTGCCAGCAGCGACTTTCAGGGCGAGAAAGCTTTCTTT. This gives the protein CASSDFQGEKAFF. The chain has TRBV7-2 and TRBJ1-1, with D tentatively TRBD1 (5 bases). The CDR3 is made up of 13 amino acids. Trimming stripped 5 bases from V and 9 bases from J, with 16 bases between. Germline CDR1 is SGHTA and CDR2 is FQGNSA.

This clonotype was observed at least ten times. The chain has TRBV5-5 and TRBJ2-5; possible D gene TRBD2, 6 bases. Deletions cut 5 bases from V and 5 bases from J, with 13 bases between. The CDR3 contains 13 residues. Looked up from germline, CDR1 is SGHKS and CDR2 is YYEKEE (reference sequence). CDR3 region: CASRLTSWETQYF. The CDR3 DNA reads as TGTGCCAGCAGGTTGACTAGTTGGGAGACCCAGTACTTC.

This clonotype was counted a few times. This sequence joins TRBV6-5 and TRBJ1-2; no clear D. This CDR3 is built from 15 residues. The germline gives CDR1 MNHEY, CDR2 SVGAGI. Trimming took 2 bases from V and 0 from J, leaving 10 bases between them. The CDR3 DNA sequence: TGTGCCAGCAGTTACATCCCAAGAGCTAACTATGGCTACACCTTC. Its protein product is CASSYIPRANYGYTF.

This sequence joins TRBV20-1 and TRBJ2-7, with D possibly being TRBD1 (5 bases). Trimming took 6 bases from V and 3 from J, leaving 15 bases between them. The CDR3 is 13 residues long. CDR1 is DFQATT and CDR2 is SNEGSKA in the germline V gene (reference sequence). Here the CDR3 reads CSAVDRDDYEQYF. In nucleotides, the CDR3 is TGCAGTGCAGTAGACAGAGATGACTACGAGCAGTACTTC.

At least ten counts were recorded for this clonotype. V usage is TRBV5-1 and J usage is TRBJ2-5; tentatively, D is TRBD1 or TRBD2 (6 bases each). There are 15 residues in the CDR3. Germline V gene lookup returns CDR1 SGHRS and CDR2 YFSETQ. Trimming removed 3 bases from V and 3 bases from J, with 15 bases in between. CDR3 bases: TGCGCCAGCAGCTGGAACCCGGGGGCTAAAGAGACCCAGTACTTC. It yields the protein CASSWNPGAKETQYF.

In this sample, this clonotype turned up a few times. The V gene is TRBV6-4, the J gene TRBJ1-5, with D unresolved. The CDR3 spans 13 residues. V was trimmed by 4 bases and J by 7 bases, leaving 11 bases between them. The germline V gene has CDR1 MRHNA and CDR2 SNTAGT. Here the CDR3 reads CASSVEVWQPQHF. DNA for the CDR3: TGTGCCAGCAGTGTGGAGGTTTGGCAGCCCCAGCATTTT.

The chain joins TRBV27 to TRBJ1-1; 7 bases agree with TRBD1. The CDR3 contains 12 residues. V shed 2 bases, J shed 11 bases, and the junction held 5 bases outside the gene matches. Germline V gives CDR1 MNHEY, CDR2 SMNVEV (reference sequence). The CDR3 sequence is CASSLPTGPAFF. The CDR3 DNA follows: TGTGCCAGCAGTTTACCGACAGGGCCGGCTTTCTTT.

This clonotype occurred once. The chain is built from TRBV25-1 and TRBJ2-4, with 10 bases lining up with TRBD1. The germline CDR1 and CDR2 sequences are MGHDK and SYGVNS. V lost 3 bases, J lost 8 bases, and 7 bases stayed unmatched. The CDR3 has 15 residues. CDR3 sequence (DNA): TGTGCCAGCAGTGAGCCAGGACAGGGGGATTACATTCAGTACTTC. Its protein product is CASSEPGQGDYIQYF.

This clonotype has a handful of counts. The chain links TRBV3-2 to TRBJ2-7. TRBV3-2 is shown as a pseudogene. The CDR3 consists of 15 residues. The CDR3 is CASSLPRSSSYEQYV. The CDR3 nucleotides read TGTGCCAGCAGCTTGCCCAGGTCGAGCTCCTACGAGCAGTACGTC.

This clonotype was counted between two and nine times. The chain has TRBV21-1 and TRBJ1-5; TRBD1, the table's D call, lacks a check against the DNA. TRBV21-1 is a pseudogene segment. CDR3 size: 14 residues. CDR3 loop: CASSKGRGGQPQHF. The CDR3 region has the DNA TGTGCCAGCAGCAAAGGTAGAGGGGGTCAGCCCCAGCATTTT.

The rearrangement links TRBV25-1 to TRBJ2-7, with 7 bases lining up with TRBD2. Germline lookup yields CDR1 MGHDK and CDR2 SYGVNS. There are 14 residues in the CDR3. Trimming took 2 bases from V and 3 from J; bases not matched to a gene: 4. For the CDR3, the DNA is TGTGCCAGCAGTGAAGGAGCGGGAAACTACGAGCAGTACTTC. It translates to CASSEGAGNYEQYF.

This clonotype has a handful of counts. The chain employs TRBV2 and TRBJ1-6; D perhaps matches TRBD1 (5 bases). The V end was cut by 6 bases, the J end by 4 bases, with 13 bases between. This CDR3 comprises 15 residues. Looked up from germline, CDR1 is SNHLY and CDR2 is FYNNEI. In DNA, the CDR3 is TGTGCCAGCAGCGGGGCAGGCGATTATAATTCACCCCTCCACTTT. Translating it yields CASSGAGDYNSPLHF.

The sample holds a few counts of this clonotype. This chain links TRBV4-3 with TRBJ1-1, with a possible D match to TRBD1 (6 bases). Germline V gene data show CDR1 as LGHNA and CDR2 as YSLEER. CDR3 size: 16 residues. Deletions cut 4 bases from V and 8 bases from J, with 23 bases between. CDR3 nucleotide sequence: TGCGCCAGCAGCCTTCTCCGGGCGGGGGGACACCCCGAAGCTTTCTTT. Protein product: CASSLLRAGGHPEAFF.

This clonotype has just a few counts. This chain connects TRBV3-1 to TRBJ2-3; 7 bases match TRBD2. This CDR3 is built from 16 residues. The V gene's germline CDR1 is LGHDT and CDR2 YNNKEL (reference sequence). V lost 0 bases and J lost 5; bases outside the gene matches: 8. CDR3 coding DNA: TGTGCCAGCAGCCAAGATCGGGGACTAAGATTAGATACGCAGTATTTT. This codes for CASSQDRGLRLDTQYF.

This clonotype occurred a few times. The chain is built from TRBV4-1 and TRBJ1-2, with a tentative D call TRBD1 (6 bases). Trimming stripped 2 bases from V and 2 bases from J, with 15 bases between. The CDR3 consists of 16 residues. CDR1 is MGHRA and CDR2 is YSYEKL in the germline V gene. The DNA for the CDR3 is TGCGCCAGCAGCCAAAAAGGGACAACTCGAAACTATGGCTACACCTTC. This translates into CASSQKGTTRNYGYTF.

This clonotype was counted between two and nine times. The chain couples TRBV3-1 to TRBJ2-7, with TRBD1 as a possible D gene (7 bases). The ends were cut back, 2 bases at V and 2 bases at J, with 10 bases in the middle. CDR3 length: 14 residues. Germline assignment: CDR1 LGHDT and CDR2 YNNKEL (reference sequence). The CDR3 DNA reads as TGTGCCAGCAGCCAACAGGGGGGCCCCTACGAGCAGTACTTC. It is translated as CASSQQGGPYEQYF.

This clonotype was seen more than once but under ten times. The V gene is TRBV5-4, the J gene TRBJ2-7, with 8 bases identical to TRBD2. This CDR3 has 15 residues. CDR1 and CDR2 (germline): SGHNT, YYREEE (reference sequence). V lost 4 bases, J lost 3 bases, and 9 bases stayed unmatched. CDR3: CASSRGSGAGYEQYV. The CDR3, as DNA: TGTGCCAGCAGCCGAGGTAGCGGGGCCGGCTACGAGCAGTACGTC.

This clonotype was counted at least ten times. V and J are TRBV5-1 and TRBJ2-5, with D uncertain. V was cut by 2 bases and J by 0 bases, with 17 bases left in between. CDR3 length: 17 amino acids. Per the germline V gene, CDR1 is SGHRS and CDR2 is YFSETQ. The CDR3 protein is CASSFFPLSPDQETQYF. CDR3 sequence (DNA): TGCGCCAGCAGCTTCTTCCCCCTCAGCCCAGACCAAGAGACCCAGTACTTC.

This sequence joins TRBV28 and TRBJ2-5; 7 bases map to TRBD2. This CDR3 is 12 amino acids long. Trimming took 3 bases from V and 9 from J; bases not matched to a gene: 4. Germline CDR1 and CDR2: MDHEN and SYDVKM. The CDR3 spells CASSLGGSAQYF. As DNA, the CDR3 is TGTGCCAGCAGTTTGGGGGGGTCGGCCCAGTACTTC.

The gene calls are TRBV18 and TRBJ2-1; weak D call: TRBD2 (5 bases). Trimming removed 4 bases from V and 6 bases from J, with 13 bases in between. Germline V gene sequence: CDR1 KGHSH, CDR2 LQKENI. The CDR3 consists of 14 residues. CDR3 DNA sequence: TGTGCCAGCTCACTCGGGGTCCTGGGCAATGAGCAGTTCTTC. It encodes CASSLGVLGNEQFF.

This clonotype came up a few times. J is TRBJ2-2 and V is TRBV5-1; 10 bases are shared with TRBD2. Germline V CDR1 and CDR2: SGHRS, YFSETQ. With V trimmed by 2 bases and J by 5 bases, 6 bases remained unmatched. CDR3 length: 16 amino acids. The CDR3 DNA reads TGCGCCAGCAGCTTTCTGGCTAGCGGGGGAACCGGGGAGCTGTTTTTT. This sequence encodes CASSFLASGGTGELFF.

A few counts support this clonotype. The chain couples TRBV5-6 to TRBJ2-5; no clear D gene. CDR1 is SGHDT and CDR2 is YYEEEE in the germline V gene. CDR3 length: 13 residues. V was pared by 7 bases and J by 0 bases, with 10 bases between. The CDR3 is CASLFSDQETQYF. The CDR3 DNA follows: TGTGCCAGCTTATTCAGCGACCAAGAGACCCAGTACTTC.

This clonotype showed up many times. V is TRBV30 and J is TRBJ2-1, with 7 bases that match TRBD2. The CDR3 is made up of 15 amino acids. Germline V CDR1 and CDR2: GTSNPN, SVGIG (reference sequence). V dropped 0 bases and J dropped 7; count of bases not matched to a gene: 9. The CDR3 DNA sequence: TGTGCCTGGAGTGTCCCTAGCGGACTGGGGAATGAGCAGTTCTTC. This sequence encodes CAWSVPSGLGNEQFF. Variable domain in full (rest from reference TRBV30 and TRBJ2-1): SQTIHQWPATLVQPVGSPLSLECTVEGTSNPNLYWYRQAAGRGLQLLFYSVGIGQISSEVPQNLSASRPQDRQFILSSKKLLLSDSGFYLCAWSVPSGLGNEQFFGPGTRLTVL.